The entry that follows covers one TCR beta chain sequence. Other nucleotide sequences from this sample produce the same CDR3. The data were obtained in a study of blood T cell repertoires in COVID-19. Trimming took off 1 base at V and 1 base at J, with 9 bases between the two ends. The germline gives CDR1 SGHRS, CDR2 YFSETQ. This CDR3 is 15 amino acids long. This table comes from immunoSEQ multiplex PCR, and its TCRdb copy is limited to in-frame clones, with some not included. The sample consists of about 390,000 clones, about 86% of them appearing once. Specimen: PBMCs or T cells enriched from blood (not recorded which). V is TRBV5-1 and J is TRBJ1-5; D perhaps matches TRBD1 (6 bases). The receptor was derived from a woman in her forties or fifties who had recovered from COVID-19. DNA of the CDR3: TGCGCCAGCAGCTTGTCAGGGGTCAGCAATCAGCCCCAGCATTTT. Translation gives CASSLSGVSNQPQHF.